The clone carrying this TCR beta chain was detected once. No antigen is known for it. Treatment described: around 19 received Ad26.COV2.S at low or high dose, single or two shots; 5 received placebo; per-sample allocation not given. The samples were gathered on day 63 after the first injection of vaccine or placebo. Adults aged 18-55 years in Boston included the donor. This specimen comes from a study of Ad26.COV2.S vaccination and SARS-CoV-2 variants. Study information: Donor joined the COV1001 Ad26.COV2.S trial arm.

Trimming took 0 bases from V and 2 from J, leaving 18 bases between them. The CDR3 is 18 residues long. CDR1 is LGHDT, CDR2 YNNKEL, per germline (reference sequence). The table came from immunoSEQ multiplex PCR; TCRdb's copy has only in-frame clones and leaves some out. The sample has roughly 700,000 clones, 80% to 90% seen once. Broader study findings: Reportedly, spike-specific CD8+ and CD4+ T cell responses achieved substantial breadth once vaccination had taken place. Placebo recipients trailed vaccine recipients in spike-specific TCR breadth.

Sequences were derived from peripheral blood, sampled in a trial of Ad26.COV2.S vaccine versus placebo. This sequence originates from a person aged 18 to 59 who received the Ad26.COV2.S COVID-19 vaccine or a placebo. This chain connects TRBV3-1 (or the pseudogene TRBV3-2) to TRBJ2-3; D possibly corresponds to TRBD2 (6 bases). The CDR3 bases are TGTGCCAGCAGCCAAGATCCCCCGACGGGGACTTCCACAGATACGCAGTATTTT. As protein: CASSQDPPTGTSTDTQYF.